This is a list of T cell receptor beta chains from one sample in a study of T cell changes during pregnancy in multiple sclerosis. TCRdb's copy holds only in-frame clones and misses some; the assay was immunoSEQ multiplex PCR. The sample carries around 40,000 clones, approximately 90% recorded once. The specimen comprised CD4+ T cells from peripheral blood mononuclear cells, sampled before pregnancy. These receptors were obtained from a female donor with multiple sclerosis, enrolled in a pregnancy study. The conserved cysteine and the conserved F or W are not part of the CDR3 here. D genes are given only for firm matches. Clone size appears in some rows only: once, few, many, or a class for an expanded clone.

d_gene	v_gene	j_gene	abundance	CDR3aa
TRBD2	TRBV11-2	TRBJ2-7	-	ASSPLAGSYEQY
-	TRBV7-9	TRBJ1-1	-	ASSLTRENTEAF
-	TRBV2	TRBJ1-2	-	ASSEGRISRSGYT
TRBD1	TRBV11-1	TRBJ1-4	-	ASSSGQYNEKLF
-	TRBV5-5	TRBJ1-2	-	ASSHRVGGYT
TRBD1	TRBV18	TRBJ1-2	-	ASSDGQGYGYT
TRBD1	TRBV6-5	TRBJ2-7	once	ASSKGQGAREQY
-	TRBV2	TRBJ1-2	-	ASCPVGSSYGYT
-	TRBV6-1	TRBJ2-7	-	ASSDLRTGYEQY
TRBD2	TRBV6-6	TRBJ2-5	-	ASRTPPGGFGETQY
-	TRBV7-7	TRBJ2-5	-	ASSLPARNRYGSQETQY
-	TRBV7-6	TRBJ1-1	-	ASSPGAGQWSTEAF
-	TRBV7-9	TRBJ2-1	-	ASSLESRDEF
TRBD1	TRBV15	TRBJ2-7	once	ATSRVGQGAYEQY
TRBD1	TRBV28	TRBJ2-7	-	ASSNGQGPYEQY
-	TRBV15	TRBJ1-1	once	ATSREIRGENTEAF
TRBD1	TRBV6-5	TRBJ2-7	-	ATRDSLSYEQY
-	TRBV6-6	TRBJ1-1	-	ASRSTAMNTEAF
-	TRBV19	TRBJ2-3	once	ASSISVSTDTQY
-	TRBV18	TRBJ1-2	once	ASSVAPGYYGYT
-	TRBV5-1	TRBJ2-1	-	ASSLGYAVSEQF
TRBD1	TRBV19	TRBJ1-2	-	ASSPVDRGVYGYT
-	TRBV5-4	TRBJ1-1	-	AFGEPMNTEAF
-	TRBV4-1	TRBJ2-5	-	ASRGRRETQY
-	TRBV5-4	TRBJ1-2	-	ASSLDGGGYT
-	TRBV20-1	TRBJ2-1	-	THRAGNEQF
-	TRBV6-5	TRBJ2-7	-	ASSLSGEQY
TRBD1	TRBV9	TRBJ2-7	-	ASSAQGASSYEQY
TRBD2	TRBV5-6	TRBJ2-5	-	ASSLASGGGETQY
-	TRBV2	TRBJ1-5	-	ASRGGLSNQPQH
-	TRBV9	TRBJ1-2	-	ASSALGGGYT
TRBD2	TRBV19	TRBJ2-1	-	ASSQRGGPSNEQF
-	TRBV30	TRBJ2-2	-	AWSPVLMGAVAGELF
-	TRBV5-1	TRBJ1-3	-	ASSLTPRVNSGNTIY
TRBD1	TRBV11-2	TRBJ1-1	-	ASSLRARQGGTEAF
-	TRBV5-4	TRBJ1-2	-	ASSLSGRNYGYT
-	TRBV5-6	TRBJ1-5	-	ASSLVGADQPQH
TRBD1	TRBV27	TRBJ1-2	-	ASSLSGQYGYT
-	TRBV7-8	TRBJ1-1	-	ASSLSGTEAF
TRBD1	TRBV4-3	TRBJ2-5	once	ASSHRQGSQTQY
-	TRBV7-2	TRBJ1-5	once	ASSFRDNQPQH
TRBD2	TRBV30	TRBJ2-3	-	AWRVGGLADTDTQY
-	TRBV7-9	TRBJ1-1	-	ASSLDGGGGVTF
-	TRBV7-9	TRBJ1-5	-	ASGCPSGLYSNQPQH
TRBD2	TRBV10-2	TRBJ2-1	-	ASRPPAGDYNEQF
-	TRBV5-1	TRBJ2-7	-	ASSLKTGNHEQY